This passage covers 30 T cell receptor beta chains from one sample sequenced in a study of T cell changes during pregnancy in multiple sclerosis. Sequencing was performed with immunoSEQ multiplex PCR; in TCRdb, only in-frame clones are kept and a portion is missing. This table holds some 40,000 clones, roughly 89% found once. Sequencing was performed on CD4+ T cells from peripheral blood mononuclear cells, taken before pregnancy. These receptors all come from a female donor with multiple sclerosis, enrolled in a pregnancy study.

The V and J genes are TRBV2 and TRBJ2-7; 7 nucleotides line up with TRBD1. Germline V gene lookup returns CDR1 SNHLY and CDR2 FYNNEI. The ends lost 4 bases at V and 4 bases at J; junction bases unmatched: 7. The CDR3 spans 14 residues. The CDR3 DNA reads TGTGCCAGCAGTGCGAACAGGGGATTGTACGAGCAGTACTTC. Translating it yields CASSANRGLYEQYF.

The chain combines TRBV7-2 with TRBJ1-1, with D perhaps TRBD1 (5 bases). The CDR3 consists of 13 residues. The V gene's germline CDR1 is SGHTA and CDR2 FQGNSA. V was shortened by 6 bases and J by 8 bases, with 16 bases between the two germline ends. In nucleotides, the CDR3 is TGTGCCAGCAGTTCAGATGCCAAGGGGGAAGCTTTCTTT. Translated, it gives CASSSDAKGEAFF.

The V and J genes are TRBV9 and TRBJ2-1, with D perhaps matching TRBD1 (6 bases). CDR1 SGDLS and CDR2 YYNGEE come from the germline V gene. The ends were cut back, 5 bases at V and 9 bases at J, with 18 bases in the middle. This CDR3 contains 14 residues. The CDR3 here is CASSWGPSGGEQFF. The CDR3 DNA reads TGTGCCAGCAGTTGGGGGCCCTCGGGCGGTGAGCAGTTCTTC.

The chain is built from TRBV6-4 and TRBJ1-5; D unclear. Germline V gene sequence: CDR1 MRHNA, CDR2 SNTAGT. The V end was cut by 0 bases, the J end by 5 bases, with 32 bases between. This CDR3 has 22 amino acids. The CDR3 DNA follows: TGTGCCAGCAGTGACTCGAACCTCCCCTCCCGGGAGCCGACGATCGCCTATCAGCCCCAGCATTTT. Residues: CASSDSNLPSREPTIAYQPQHF.

V and J are TRBV7-9 and TRBJ2-1; D might be TRBD1 (6 bases). CDR3 length equals 14 residues. Trimming removed 1 base at V and 4 bases at J, with 8 bases between. Germline-derived CDR1 and CDR2 are SEHNR and FQNEAQ (reference sequence). CDR3 nucleotides: TGTGCCAGCAGCTTAGGGGACACGTACAATGAGCAGTTCTTC. Translated: CASSLGDTYNEQFF.

The V and J genes are TRBV9 and TRBJ2-1; possibly TRBD2 for D (5 bases). The CDR3 length is 14 residues. Germline V gives CDR1 SGDLS, CDR2 YYNGEE. V lost 3 bases, J lost 6 bases, and 13 bases lay in between. The DNA of the CDR3 is TGTGCCAGCAGCGCCCTAGGACTCGGCAATGAGCAGTTCTTC. This codes for CASSALGLGNEQFF.

V is TRBV7-9 and J is TRBJ2-1, with 13 bases fitting TRBD2. The CDR3 totals 19 residues. V lost 3 bases, J lost 4 bases, and 12 bases stayed unmatched. Germline values: CDR1 SEHNR, CDR2 FQNEAQ (reference sequence). This chain's CDR3 is CASSFKTSGGPRYYNEQFF. The CDR3 nucleotides read TGTGCCAGCAGCTTTAAGACTAGCGGGGGGCCCCGCTATTACAATGAGCAGTTCTTC.

There are a few counts of this clone. The chain recombines TRBV4-1 with TRBJ1-1; a weak D match, TRBD1 (5 bases). The CDR3 is 13 residues long. Trimming stripped 0 bases from V and 9 bases from J, with 11 bases between. Germline CDR1 is MGHRA and CDR2 is YSYEKL. The CDR3 is CASSQDRAGKAFF. The CDR3 region has the DNA TGCGCCAGCAGCCAAGATCGAGCAGGGAAAGCTTTCTTT.

The chain recombines TRBV7-8 with TRBJ1-1; D unclear. In germline, CDR1 is SGHVS, CDR2 FQNEAQ. V was cut by 2 bases and J by 4 bases, with 8 bases left in between. CDR3 size: 13 residues. CDR3: CASSLTGSTEAFF. CDR3 DNA: TGTGCCAGCAGCTTAACCGGGAGCACTGAAGCTTTCTTT.

This rearrangement joins TRBV5-6 to TRBJ2-6; TRBD2 might be the D (6 bases). The germline gives CDR1 SGHDT, CDR2 YYEEEE. V lost 4 bases and J lost 5, with 22 bases in between. CDR3 length equals 18 residues. CDR3 nucleotides: TGTGCCAGCAGCCCTGACCCGGGACTGACGACTCGGGCCAACGTCCTGACTTTC. This gives the protein CASSPDPGLTTRANVLTF. Looking up the rest from reference TRBV5-6 and TRBJ2-6 gives the full variable domain: DAGVTQSPTHLIKTRGQQVTLRCSPKSGHDTVSWYQQALGQGPQFIFQYYEEEERQRGNFPDRFSGHQFPNYSSELNVNALLLGDSALYLCASSPDPGLTTRANVLTFGAGSRLTVL.

The chain joins TRBV7-6 to TRBJ1-1, with a tentative D call TRBD1 (5 bases). Germline loops: CDR1 SGHVS, CDR2 FNYEAQ. The germline V and J ends were trimmed by 0 bases and 5 bases, with 10 bases remaining between them. CDR3 length: 14 amino acids. The CDR3 nucleotides read TGTGCCAGCAGCTTAGCAGGGGTCGGGACTGAAGCTTTCTTT. It translates to CASSLAGVGTEAFF.

J is TRBJ2-1 and V is TRBV7-3; D is unclear. Deletions cut 2 bases from V and 6 bases from J, with 8 bases between. The CDR3 is made up of 13 amino acids. Germline V gives CDR1 SGHTA, CDR2 FQGTGA. CDR3 bases: TGTGCCAGCAGCTTACTTAGTATCAATGAGCAGTTCTTC. It translates to CASSLLSINEQFF.

The CDR3 region is CASSVGGSDTQYF. The CDR3 DNA reads as TGTGCCAGCAGCGTAGGGGGCTCAGATACGCAGTATTTT. The chain uses TRBV9 and TRBJ2-3; D is perhaps TRBD1 (5 bases). This CDR3 contains 13 residues. Trimming shortened V by 0 bases and J by 4 bases, and 6 bases separated the two germline ends. The germline gives CDR1 SGDLS, CDR2 YYNGEE.

The chain carries TRBV5-8 and TRBJ2-5; TRBD2 might be the D (5 bases). The CDR3 loop spans 13 amino acids. Trimming removed 4 bases at V and 2 bases at J, with 9 bases between. CDR1 is SGHTS, CDR2 YDEGEE, per germline. The CDR3 sequence: CASSPTGQETQYF. In nucleotides, the CDR3 is TGTGCCAGCAGCCCGACGGGACAAGAGACCCAGTACTTC. Full variable domain (remainder filled in from reference TRBV5-8 and TRBJ2-5): EAGVTQSPTHLIKTRGQQATLRCSPISGHTSVYWYQQALGLGLQFLLWYDEGEERNRGNFPPRFSGRQFPNYSSELNVNALELEDSALYLCASSPTGQETQYFGPGTRLLVL.

The genes are TRBV2 and TRBJ1-6, with unresolved D. V was clipped by 1 base and J by 8 bases, with 9 bases between them. Germline assignment: CDR1 SNHLY and CDR2 FYNNEI. The CDR3 totals 14 residues. The chain's CDR3 is CASSEGVSYSPLHF. The CDR3 bases are TGTGCCAGCAGTGAAGGCGTTTCTTATTCACCCCTCCACTTT.

The J gene is TRBJ2-2, the V gene TRBV15; tentative D call: TRBD1 (7 bases). The CDR3 contains 16 residues. From germline, CDR1 is LNHNV and CDR2 YYDKDF (reference sequence). Trimming took 1 base from V and 5 from J, leaving 14 bases between them. CDR3 sequence (DNA): TGTGCCACCAGCAGAGCTAGCAGGGGGAGGACCGGGGAGCTGTTTTTT. Protein product: CATSRASRGRTGELFF.

This chain connects TRBV7-9 to TRBJ2-2; no clear D. CDR1 is SEHNR and CDR2 is FQNEAQ in the germline V gene (reference sequence). The CDR3 spans 13 residues. V was trimmed by 3 bases and J by 5 bases, leaving 7 bases between them. The CDR3 DNA reads as TGTGCCAGCAGCTTGGGCCGGACCGGGGAGCTGTTTTTT. Its protein is CASSLGRTGELFF.

The chain joins TRBV9 to TRBJ1-2; 9 bases map to TRBD1. Germline V gene data show CDR1 as SGDLS and CDR2 as YYNGEE. Trimming took 4 bases from V and 5 from J; bases not matched to a gene: 12. The CDR3 sequence is 16 residues long. This CDR3 reads CASSNPTGGAMYGYTF. The CDR3 bases are TGTGCCAGCAGCAACCCTACAGGGGGCGCAATGTATGGCTACACCTTC.

The chain links TRBV12-5 to TRBJ1-2; 7 bases line up with TRBD1. This CDR3 comprises 16 residues. V lost 4 bases to trimming and J lost 7 bases; unmatched junction nucleotides: 15. Looked up from germline, CDR1 is LGHNT and CDR2 is FRNRAP. The CDR3 DNA reads as TGTGCTAGTGGTTCCCCCATCGACAGGGAATCCGGTGGCTACACCTTC. This sequence encodes CASGSPIDRESGGYTF.

This clone was observed a few times. The chain uses TRBV4-1 and TRBJ1-1, with TRBD1 as a possible D gene (5 bases). Germline CDR1 is MGHRA and CDR2 is YSYEKL. The CDR3 sequence is 14 residues long. V was clipped by 8 bases and J by 2 bases, with 15 bases between them. The CDR3 bases are TGCGCCAGCTCAGGGCCTCTGAAAAACACTGAAGCTTTCTTT. As protein: CASSGPLKNTEAFF.

This rearrangement joins TRBV10-1 to TRBJ2-1; TRBD1 is a possible D gene (6 bases). The CDR3 totals 14 residues. Germline assignment: CDR1 WNHNN and CDR2 SYGVQD (reference sequence). V was pared by 8 bases and J by 0 bases, with 11 bases between. CDR3 protein: CASHEQGSYNEQFF. The CDR3 nucleotides read TGCGCCAGCCACGAACAGGGCTCCTACAATGAGCAGTTCTTC.

The chain has TRBV6-5 and TRBJ1-2, with D tentatively TRBD1 (5 bases). Trimming removed 2 bases from V and 6 bases from J, with 7 bases in between. This CDR3 region has 12 residues. The V gene's germline CDR1 is MNHEY and CDR2 SVGAGI. The CDR3 DNA reads as TGTGCCAGCAGTTACAGGGGTCATGGCTACACCTTC. It translates to CASSYRGHGYTF.

J is TRBJ2-5 and V is TRBV15; 7 bases map to TRBD1. The CDR3 runs 17 residues. Germline assignment: CDR1 LNHNV and CDR2 YYDKDF (reference sequence). The J segment lost 7 bases and the V segment lost 3 bases, leaving 17 bases of the junction unmatched. The CDR3 region is CATSRYRDSVFRVTQYF. The CDR3 coding sequence is TGTGCCACCAGCAGGTACCGGGACAGCGTATTTCGGGTGACCCAGTACTTC.

The V gene is TRBV7-9, the J gene TRBJ1-3; tentative D call: TRBD1 (6 bases). The V gene lost 5 bases and the J gene lost 0 bases, with 11 bases spanning the gap. The germline gives CDR1 SEHNR, CDR2 FQNEAQ (reference sequence). The CDR3 spans 15 residues. The CDR3 DNA reads as TGTGCCAGCAGCCGGGACACCCACTCTGGAAACACCATATATTTT. Amino acid sequence: CASSRDTHSGNTIYF.

The chain couples TRBV11-2 to TRBJ2-5, with D unclear. The CDR3 length is 15 residues. The V gene's germline CDR1 is SGHAT and CDR2 FQNNGV. Trimming stripped 4 bases from V and 1 base from J, with 13 bases between. The CDR3 DNA reads as TGTGCCAGCAGCTACACAATGGGCCTCCAAGAGACCCAGTACTTC. It translates to CASSYTMGLQETQYF. The entire variable domain, with the rest obtained from reference TRBV11-2 and TRBJ2-5, is as follows: EAGVAQSPRYKIIEKRQSVAFWCNPISGHATLYWYQQILGQGPKLLIQFQNNGVVDDSQLPKDRFSAERLKGVDSTLKIQPAKLEDSAVYLCASSYTMGLQETQYFGPGTRLLVL.

The chain is built from TRBV11-3 and TRBJ2-2; possibly TRBD1 for D (5 bases). Germline CDR1 reads SGHNT; CDR2 reads YENEEA. V was clipped by 8 bases and J by 4 bases, with 8 bases between them. The CDR3 sequence is 12 residues long. CDR3 nucleotide sequence: TGTGCCAGCTCCAGGGTCACCGGGGAGCTGTTTTTT. Its protein product is CASSRVTGELFF. Looking up the rest from reference TRBV11-3 and TRBJ2-2 gives the full variable domain: EAGVVQSPRYKIIEKKQPVAFWCNPISGHNTLYWYLQNLGQGPELLIRYENEEAVDDSQLPKDRFSAERLKGVDSTLKIQPAELGDSAVYLCASSRVTGELFFGEGSRLTVL.

The rearrangement uses TRBV7-2 and TRBJ1-2, with D tentatively TRBD1 (5 bases). The germline CDR1 and CDR2 sequences are SGHTA and FQGNSA. Between the trimmed V and J ends, which lost 5 bases and 4 bases, there was a span of 11 bases. The CDR3 is 13 amino acids. The CDR3 is CASSPGLIYGYTF. CDR3 coding DNA: TGTGCCAGCAGCCCGGGACTGATCTATGGCTACACCTTC.

The chain carries TRBV7-9 and TRBJ2-3, with D maybe TRBD1 (6 bases). The V gene lost 7 bases and the J gene lost 1 base, with 21 bases spanning the gap. CDR3 length: 17 amino acids. The germline gives CDR1 SEHNR, CDR2 FQNEAQ (reference sequence). This CDR3 reads CASILWAGGQGTDTQYF. The CDR3 DNA sequence: TGTGCCAGCATCCTCTGGGCTGGGGGCCAAGGCACAGATACGCAGTATTTT.

This chain connects TRBV5-1 to TRBJ2-3, with D perhaps TRBD2 (6 bases). The ends were cut back, 4 bases at V and 5 bases at J, with 17 bases in the middle. The CDR3 totals 15 residues. Per germline, CDR1 SGHRS and CDR2 YFSETQ. CDR3 bases: TGCGCCAGCAGCCCTGGGGGGATCTCTGGAGATACGCAGTATTTT. Protein product: CASSPGGISGDTQYF. The full variable domain, in which reference TRBV5-1 and TRBJ2-3 provide the parts outside the CDR3, is KAGVTQTPRYLIKTRGQQVTLSCSPISGHRSVSWYQQTPGQGLQFLFEYFSETQRNKGNFPGRFSGRQFSNSRSEMNVSTLELGDSALYLCASSPGGISGDTQYFGPGTRLTVL.

J is TRBJ1-4 and V is TRBV29-1, with 7 bases fitting TRBD1. The germline gives CDR1 SQVTM, CDR2 ANQGSEA. The CDR3 spans 14 residues. V lost 4 bases and J lost 5; bases outside the gene matches: 7. CDR3 residues: CSVGAGTANEKLFF. CDR3 coding DNA: TGCAGCGTTGGGGCCGGGACAGCAAATGAAAAACTGTTTTTT. The full variable domain, with the rest looked up from reference TRBV29-1 and TRBJ1-4, is SAVISQKPSRDICQRGTSLTIQCQVDSQVTMMFWYRQQPGQSLTLIATANQGSEATYESGFVIDKFPISRPNLTFSTLTVSNMSPEDSSIYLCSVGAGTANEKLFFGSGTQLSVL.